A single sample is the source of the 21 T cell receptor beta chains below, sequenced in a study of OX40 agonist ivuxolimab in advanced cancers. Library construction relied on the immunoSEQ multiplex PCR assay. TCRdb took this table from immuneACCESS and kept in-frame rearrangements with V and J called. Such tables lack part of the clones; where checked against another copy, unresolved V genes explain under half of the gap, and the rest is unexplained. This sample lists more than 65,000 clones; just over 90% were detected once. Together, the top ten hold 0.25% to 0.3% of the sample. Specimen: CD4+ or CD8+ T cells sorted from blood, collected in a trial of the OX40 agonist ivuxolimab. The origin of the receptors is an adult with an advanced solid tumor such as melanoma, head and neck, liver or kidney cancer.

The chain joins TRBV5-1 to TRBJ2-7; 9 nucleotides match TRBD1. The CDR3 covers 13 residues. Germline values: CDR1 SGHRS, CDR2 YFSETQ. V lost 4 bases to trimming and J lost 5 bases; unmatched junction nucleotides: 4. CDR3 sequence reads: CASSGTGIHEQYF. The CDR3 DNA reads as TGCGCCAGCAGCGGGACAGGGATCCACGAGCAGTACTTC.

V usage is TRBV11-3 and J usage is TRBJ2-7; 10 nucleotides agree with TRBD1. Germline V gives CDR1 SGHNT, CDR2 YENEEA. After removal of 5 bases from V and 5 bases from J, the junction contained 12 bases not matched to a gene. CDR3 length equals 16 residues. As DNA, the CDR3 is TGTGCCAGCAGCATTGTTGGGGACAGGGGTGTCGACGAGCAGTACTTC. Its protein is CASSIVGDRGVDEQYF.

The CDR3 protein is CASSKTGLNTEAFF. CDR3 DNA sequence: TGTGCCAGCAGCAAGACAGGGTTGAACACTGAAGCTTTCTTT. The chain has TRBV5-5 and TRBJ1-1; the match to TRBD1 covers 7 bases. The germline gives CDR1 SGHKS, CDR2 YYEKEE (reference sequence). Unmatched junction bases numbered 3, after V lost 4 bases and J lost 0 bases. This CDR3 is built from 14 residues.

This clone appeared a single time. The J gene is TRBJ1-5, the V gene TRBV11-2; D might be TRBD1 (5 bases). The V end was cut by 5 bases, the J end by 9 bases, with 14 bases between. This CDR3 contains 13 residues. The germline gives CDR1 SGHAT, CDR2 FQNNGV. The DNA of the CDR3 is TGTGCCAGCAGCCTCCACGGGGACGGGCCCCAGCATTTT. This gives the protein CASSLHGDGPQHF.

This clone appeared a few times. V and J are TRBV28 and TRBJ1-1, with D possibly being TRBD1 (6 bases). The ends were cut back, 3 bases at V and 4 bases at J, with 21 bases in the middle. The CDR3 contains 17 residues. CDR1 and CDR2 from the germline V gene are MDHEN and SYDVKM. The CDR3 loop reads CASSFGTQRHGGTEAFF. The CDR3 DNA reads as TGTGCCAGCAGTTTCGGGACACAGCGTCACGGCGGCACTGAAGCTTTCTTT.

This chain uses TRBV5-4 with TRBJ2-7, with 11 bases aligning to TRBD1. Trimming took 0 bases from V and 6 from J; bases not matched to a gene: 2. Looked up from germline, CDR1 is SGHNT and CDR2 is YYREEE (reference sequence). CDR3 length: 14 residues. CDR3 residues: CASSLAGQGGEQYF. CDR3 coding DNA: TGTGCCAGCAGCTTGGCGGGACAGGGGGGCGAGCAGTACTTC.

This chain joins TRBV9 and TRBJ1-4, with 7 bases matching TRBD1. CDR3 length: 16 residues. The germline CDR1 and CDR2 sequences are SGDLS and YYNGEE. J was trimmed by 3 bases and V by 4 bases; bases with no gene match: 9. CDR3 amino acids: CASSRQGGVPNEKLFF. CDR3 coding DNA: TGTGCCAGCAGCAGACAGGGTGGGGTACCTAATGAAAAACTGTTTTTT.

This clone was observed a single time. The chain uses TRBV27 and TRBJ1-3; maybe TRBD1 (6 bases). The V end was cut by 6 bases, the J end by 0 bases, with 15 bases between. This CDR3 is built from 16 residues. CDR1 and CDR2 from the germline V gene are MNHEY and SMNVEV (reference sequence). The CDR3 spells CASSRQGPNSGNTIYF. For the CDR3, the DNA is TGTGCCAGCAGCCGGCAGGGGCCCAACTCTGGAAACACCATATATTTT.

V is TRBV9 and J is TRBJ2-7, with 7 positions matching TRBD2. V was pared by 0 bases and J by 3 bases, with 6 bases of the junction left unmatched. The CDR3 length is 15 residues. Germline loops: CDR1 SGDLS, CDR2 YYNGEE. The CDR3 loop is CASSVAWTSDYEQYF. As DNA, the CDR3 is TGTGCCAGCAGCGTAGCTTGGACTAGTGACTACGAGCAGTACTTC.

The J gene is TRBJ1-2, the V gene TRBV6-5; TRBD1 matches 7 bases. Per germline, CDR1 MNHEY and CDR2 SVGAGI. The CDR3 spans 14 residues. Trimming took 8 bases from V and 2 from J; bases not matched to a gene: 8. This CDR3 reads CASHRQGWNYGYTF. The CDR3 bases are TGTGCCAGCCATCGACAGGGTTGGAACTATGGCTACACCTTC.

This chain links TRBV6-1 with TRBJ2-5; D tentatively fits TRBD1 or TRBD2 (6 bases each). V lost 2 bases and J lost 2, with 18 bases in between. The CDR3 extends over 17 amino acids. Germline CDR1 reads MNHNS; CDR2 reads SASEGT. The CDR3 protein is CASSERDRGPLQETQYF. CDR3 sequence (DNA): TGTGCCAGCAGTGAAAGGGACCGGGGGCCGCTACAAGAGACCCAGTACTTC.

The chain couples TRBV2 to TRBJ2-1, with D perhaps matching TRBD2 (5 bases). Trimming stripped 2 bases from V and 1 base from J, with 12 bases between. This CDR3 has 16 amino acids. The V gene's germline CDR1 is SNHLY and CDR2 FYNNEI. For the CDR3, the DNA is TGTGCCAGCAGTGAATCCCACGGGGTATCCTACAATGAGCAGTTCTTC. Its translation: CASSESHGVSYNEQFF.

This sequence joins TRBV5-8 and TRBJ1-2; tentatively, D is TRBD1 (5 bases). The CDR3 loop spans 15 amino acids. Deletions cut 6 bases from V and 5 bases from J, with 20 bases between. Germline CDR1 reads SGHTS; CDR2 reads YDEGEE. DNA for the CDR3: TGTGCCAGCACCACACCCCCGGGACGGTCATATGGCTACACCTTC. Translation gives CASTTPPGRSYGYTF. Drawing the rest from reference TRBV5-8 and TRBJ1-2, the complete variable domain is EAGVTQSPTHLIKTRGQQATLRCSPISGHTSVYWYQQALGLGLQFLLWYDEGEERNRGNFPPRFSGRQFPNYSSELNVNALELEDSALYLCASTTPPGRSYGYTFGSGTRLTVV.

V gene TRBV19 combines with J gene TRBJ1-6, with 7 bases that match TRBD1. Germline CDR1 reads LNHDA; CDR2 reads SQIVND (reference sequence). CDR3 length: 14 residues. V dropped 11 bases and J dropped 7; count of bases not matched to a gene: 11. The CDR3 sequence is CAVRQGPENSPLHF. For the CDR3, the DNA is TGTGCCGTCCGACAGGGACCCGAGAATTCACCCCTCCACTTT.

The V gene is TRBV5-1, the J gene TRBJ2-2, with TRBD1 identical over 7 bases. The CDR3 length is 16 residues. Germline CDR1 SGHRS, CDR2 YFSETQ. V gave up 5 bases and J gave up 1 base; unmatched junction bases: 8. The DNA for the CDR3 is TGCGCCAGCAGTGTCGCCGGGACAGAGAACACCGGGGAGCTGTTTTTT. Amino acid sequence: CASSVAGTENTGELFF.

The J gene is TRBJ1-5, the V gene TRBV15; TRBD1 aligns across 10 bases. CDR3 length: 17 residues. Germline loops: CDR1 LNHNV, CDR2 YYDKDF (reference sequence). Germline trimming cut 0 bases from V and 6 bases from J; bases unmatched to any gene: 8. The CDR3 here is CATSREPGQGIRQPQHF. CDR3 DNA: TGTGCCACCAGCAGAGAGCCGGGACAGGGGATCCGTCAGCCCCAGCATTTT. Looking up the rest from reference TRBV15 and TRBJ1-5 gives the full variable domain: DAMVIQNPRYQVTQFGKPVTLSCSQTLNHNVMYWYQQKSSQAPKLLFHYYDKDFNNEADTPDNFQSRRPNTSFCFLDIRSPGLGDTAMYLCATSREPGQGIRQPQHFGDGTRLSIL.

V is TRBV9 and J is TRBJ2-1; D may be TRBD1 (6 bases). The ends were cut back, 2 bases at V and 0 bases at J, with 15 bases in the middle. Germline V CDR1 and CDR2: SGDLS, YYNGEE. This CDR3 is 17 amino acids long. The CDR3 spells CASSVSSGQFSYNEQFF. For the CDR3, the DNA is TGTGCCAGCAGCGTGAGTTCCGGACAGTTCTCCTACAATGAGCAGTTCTTC.

The chain uses TRBV5-1 and TRBJ1-6; D uncertain. Trimming stripped 0 bases from V and 9 bases from J, with 16 bases between. CDR1 and CDR2 from the germline V gene are SGHRS and YFSETQ. The CDR3 is 16 residues long. CDR3 bases: TGCGCCAGCAGCTTGGTCCCGACAAGGTACGGTTCACCCCTCCACTTT. Amino acid sequence: CASSLVPTRYGSPLHF.

This chain uses TRBV28 with TRBJ2-7, with 11 bases matching TRBD2. The ends lost 7 bases at V and 5 bases at J; junction bases unmatched: 1. The CDR3 consists of 12 residues. Germline V gene data show CDR1 as MDHEN and CDR2 as SYDVKM. The DNA of the CDR3 is TGTGCCAGCACACTAGCGGGAGACGAGCAGTACTTC. Translated, it gives CASTLAGDEQYF.

This clone appeared a single time. This chain joins TRBV5-1 and TRBJ2-1, with 7 bases that match TRBD2. The CDR3 has 18 amino acids. V gave up 0 bases and J gave up 2 bases; unmatched junction bases: 11. CDR1 is SGHRS, CDR2 YFSETQ, per germline. The CDR3 DNA follows: TGCGCCAGCAGCTTGGACAGTTCGAGCGGGATTACCTACAATGAGCAGTTCTTC. It is translated as CASSLDSSSGITYNEQFF.

This clone showed up just a few times. This rearrangement joins TRBV19 to TRBJ1-5; possible D gene TRBD1, 5 bases. CDR3 length equals 14 residues. Germline V gene sequence: CDR1 LNHDA, CDR2 SQIVND (reference sequence). Trimming shortened V by 4 bases and J by 7 bases, and 14 bases separated the two germline ends. CDR3 sequence reads: CASSTPLGAQPQHF. The DNA for the CDR3 is TGTGCCAGTAGTACTCCCCTAGGGGCCCAGCCCCAGCATTTT.